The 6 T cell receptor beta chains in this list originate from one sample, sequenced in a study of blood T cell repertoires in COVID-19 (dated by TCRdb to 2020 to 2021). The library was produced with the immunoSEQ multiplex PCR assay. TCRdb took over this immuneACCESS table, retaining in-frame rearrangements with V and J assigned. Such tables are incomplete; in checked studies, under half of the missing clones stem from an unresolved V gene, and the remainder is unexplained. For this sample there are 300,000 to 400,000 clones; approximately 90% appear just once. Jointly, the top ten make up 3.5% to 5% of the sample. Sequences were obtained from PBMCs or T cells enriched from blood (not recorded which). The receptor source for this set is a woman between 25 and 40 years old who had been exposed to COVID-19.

CDR3: CASSYRTGDGYTF. As DNA, the CDR3 is TGTGCCAGCAGTTACCGGACAGGGGATGGCTACACCTTC. This rearrangement joins TRBV6-2 or TRBV6-3 to TRBJ1-2; TRBD1 agrees at 9 bases. The junction had 1 base not matched to a gene; V was cut back by 2 bases and J by 6 bases. Germline lookup yields CDR1 MNHEY and CDR2 SVGEGT. This CDR3 is 13 amino acids long.

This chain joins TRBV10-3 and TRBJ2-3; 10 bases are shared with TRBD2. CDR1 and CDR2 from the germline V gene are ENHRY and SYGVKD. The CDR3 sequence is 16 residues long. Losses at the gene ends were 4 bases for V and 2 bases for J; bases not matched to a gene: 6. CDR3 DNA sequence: TGTGCCATCAGTGTGAGCGGGGGGGTAGTCACAGATACGCAGTATTTT. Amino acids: CAISVSGGVVTDTQYF.

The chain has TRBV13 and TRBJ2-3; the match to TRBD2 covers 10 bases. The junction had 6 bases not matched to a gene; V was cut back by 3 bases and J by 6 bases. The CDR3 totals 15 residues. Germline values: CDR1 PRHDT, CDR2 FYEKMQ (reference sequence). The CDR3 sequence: CASSFASGGGDTQYF. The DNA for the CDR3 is TGTGCCAGCAGCTTTGCTAGCGGGGGCGGGGATACGCAGTATTTT.

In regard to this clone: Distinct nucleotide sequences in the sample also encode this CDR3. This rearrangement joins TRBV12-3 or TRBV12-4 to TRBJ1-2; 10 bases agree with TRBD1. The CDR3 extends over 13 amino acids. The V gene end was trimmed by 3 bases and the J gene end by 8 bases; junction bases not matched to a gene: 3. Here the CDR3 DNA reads TGTGCCAGCAGTTTGGGGACAGGGGTGGGCTACACCTTC. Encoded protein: CASSLGTGVGYTF.

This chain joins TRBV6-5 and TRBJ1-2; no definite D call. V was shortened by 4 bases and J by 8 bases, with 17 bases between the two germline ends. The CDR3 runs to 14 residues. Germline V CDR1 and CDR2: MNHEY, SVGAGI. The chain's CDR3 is CASSLYEGGGGYTF. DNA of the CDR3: TGTGCCAGCAGTTTGTATGAGGGAGGCGGCGGCTACACCTTC.

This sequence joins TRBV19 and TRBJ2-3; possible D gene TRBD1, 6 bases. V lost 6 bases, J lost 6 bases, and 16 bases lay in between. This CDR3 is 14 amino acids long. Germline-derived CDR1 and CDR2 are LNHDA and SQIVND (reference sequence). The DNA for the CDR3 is TGTGCCAGTAGAAGACAGGTGGCGCGGGATACGCAGTATTTT. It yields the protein CASRRQVARDTQYF.